The 9 T cell receptor beta chains below all came from one sample that was sequenced in a study of T cells after posttransplantation cyclophosphamide. Generated by immunoSEQ multiplex PCR, the TCRdb table keeps only in-frame clones and is missing some. Of just over 65,000 clones listed, about 94% are singletons. Specimen: PBMCs. These receptors came from a woman under 40 in good health and a related stem cell transplant donor.

The V call is TRBV19, the J call TRBJ2-7; 8 nucleotides agree with TRBD2. This CDR3 has 12 residues. J was trimmed by 3 bases and V by 8 bases; bases with no gene match: 3. The germline V gene has CDR1 LNHDA and CDR2 SQIVND (reference sequence). The CDR3 DNA reads TGTGCCAGTGCGGGGGGCCGCTACGAGCAGTACTTC. Encoded protein: CASAGGRYEQYF.

The rearrangement joins TRBV28 to TRBJ2-7; 7 nucleotides match TRBD1. Germline V gives CDR1 MDHEN, CDR2 SYDVKM. The CDR3 spans 14 residues. Trimming cost V 10 bases and J 3 bases; bases outside gene matches: 12. The CDR3 DNA is TGTGCCACCAACCCCGTTTCAGGGGGCTACGAGCAGTACTTC. It encodes CATNPVSGGYEQYF. The full variable domain, its missing parts supplied by reference TRBV28 and TRBJ2-7, is DVKVTQSSRYLVKRTGEKVFLECVQDMDHENMFWYRQDPGLGLRLIYFSYDVKMKEKGDIPEGYSVSREKKERFSLILESASTNQTSMYLCATNPVSGGYEQYFGPGTRLTVT.

The chain recombines TRBV11-3 with TRBJ2-2, with 9 bases matching TRBD2. CDR3 length: 16 residues. Germline assignment: CDR1 SGHNT and CDR2 YENEEA. V lost 1 base, J lost 5 bases, and 5 bases stayed unmatched. CDR3 sequence (DNA): TGTGCCAGCAGCTTAGCACTTAGCGGGAGAACCGGGGAGCTGTTTTTT. It encodes CASSLALSGRTGELFF.

V is TRBV20-1 and J is TRBJ1-1; D gene uncertain. The V gene's germline CDR1 is DFQATT and CDR2 SNEGSKA (reference sequence). The germline V and J ends were trimmed by 4 bases and 4 bases, with 7 bases remaining between them. The CDR3 is made up of 11 amino acids. The CDR3 coding sequence is TGCAGTGCTACCCCGTCCACTGAAGCTTTCTTT. Encoded protein: CSATPSTEAFF.

The chain couples TRBV6-1 to TRBJ2-5; 7 positions agree with TRBD2. CDR1 MNHNS and CDR2 SASEGT come from the germline V gene. The CDR3 loop spans 13 amino acids. The V segment lost 3 bases and the J segment 2 bases; nucleotides outside the gene matches: 0. The CDR3 region is CASSEGGQETQYF. The CDR3 DNA sequence: TGTGCCAGCAGTGAGGGGGGGCAAGAGACCCAGTACTTC.

This clone has just a few counts. The chain carries TRBV9 and TRBJ2-1; D is undetermined. The germline gives CDR1 SGDLS, CDR2 YYNGEE. V was shortened by 0 bases and J by 4 bases, with 14 bases between the two germline ends. The length of the CDR3 is 16 residues. The CDR3 loop is CASSVVPGAPYNEQFF. The CDR3, as DNA: TGTGCCAGCAGCGTAGTCCCTGGCGCGCCATACAATGAGCAGTTCTTC.

The rearrangement uses TRBV7-9 and TRBJ2-1; D gene ambiguous. The V gene's germline CDR1 is SEHNR and CDR2 FQNEAQ (reference sequence). V was cut by 5 bases and J by 7 bases, with 18 bases left in between. The CDR3 has 15 amino acids. This chain's CDR3 is CASSPGPLLGNEQFF. As DNA, the CDR3 is TGTGCCAGCAGCCCAGGCCCCTTACTGGGAAATGAGCAGTTCTTC.

The V and J genes are TRBV4-1 and TRBJ1-5, with a weak D call TRBD1 (6 bases). CDR1 and CDR2 (germline): MGHRA, YSYEKL. This CDR3 has 17 amino acids. V lost 4 bases to trimming and J lost 1 base, with 17 bases between them. CDR3 coding DNA: TGCGCCAGCAGCCCCGGGCTAAGGGGGGGAAGCAATCAGCCCCAGCATTTT. It codes for CASSPGLRGGSNQPQHF.

The chain couples TRBV19 to TRBJ2-4; either TRBD1 or TRBD2 may supply D (7 bases each). The CDR3 has 13 residues. V was clipped by 5 bases and J by 11 bases, with 16 bases between them. CDR1 LNHDA and CDR2 SQIVND come from the germline V gene (reference sequence). This CDR3 is CASSPGRGGVQYF. CDR3 bases: TGTGCCAGTAGTCCGGGCAGGGGGGGAGTTCAGTACTTC. Full variable domain (rest looked up from reference TRBV19 and TRBJ2-4): DGGITQSPKYLFRKEGQNVTLSCEQNLNHDAMYWYRQDPGQGLRLIYYSQIVNDFQKGDIAEGYSVSREKKESFPLTVTSAQKNPTAFYLCASSPGRGGVQYFGAGTRLSVL.